The entry that follows covers one T cell receptor (beta chain) sequence. It has no known antigen specificity. The record has no base qualities; no much larger clone is one base away. Each collaborating institution followed its own protocols to collect whole blood in K2EDTA tubes. For TCRbeta analysis, collaborators shipped samples as frozen whole blood, isolated PBMCs, or DNA extracted from either of those sample types. These data come from a study of blood T cell repertoires in COVID-19 (dated by TCRdb to between 2020 and 2021). Regarding the research as a whole: The collaborator samples originated in the United States, Italy and Spain and spanned the acute and convalescent phases of COVID-19. The material from the prospective study consisted of cDNA or gDNA derived from T cells, B-cell-depleted T cells, or PBMCs. The dataset comprised deeply sampled blood TCRbeta repertoires from subjects exposed to, actively infected with, or recovered from COVID-19. The repertoires were released in a freely available public database intended as a resource for research on the immune response to SARS-CoV-2. Samples came from the ongoing ImmuneRACE study (first 160 participants) plus 1,254 subjects from 6 global collaborators. The sample metadata nearly always contained a de-identified subject ID, COVID-19 status, age in years and sex. Where available, HLA class I and class II types were obtained from metadata supplied by the sample provider rather than from assay-based typing. On the study overall, not on this receptor specifically: The amount of clinical and demographic metadata varied by source and participant and was provided uncurated.

TCRbeta CDR3 regions were amplified from genomic DNA using the immunoSEQ Assay, a bias-controlled multiplex PCR. As for the authors' bioinformatics: The number of nucleated cells in each sample was estimated from the amplification of reference gene primers within the assay. To quantify the absolute abundance of each unique TCRbeta CDR3 rearrangement, sequence reads were collapsed and filtered. Productive Simpson clonality was computed per sample as the square root of Simpson's diversity index over productive rearrangements. The table was pulled from immuneACCESS by TCRdb, which kept in-frame rearrangements only. Such tables lose some clones; where checked, under half of the loss comes from unresolved V genes, and the rest has no known cause. V, J and clone size were drawn from that table, and D and trimming were deduced from the DNA. Across this sample there are some 280,000 clones, with over 75% seen only once. The ten largest make up approximately 13% of the sample.

The germline V gene encodes CDR1 SEHNR and CDR2 FQNEAQ (reference sequence). The germline V end is reduced by 5 bases and the J end by 11 bases; junction bases left unmatched: 7. From its cysteine to its phenylalanine, the CDR3 spans 12 amino acids. Only the CDR3 DNA is retained, 36 bases long and in frame from the first base. The rearranged segments are TRBV7-9 and TRBJ1-1, with 8 junctional bases fitting TRBD1. Specimen: peripheral blood. The source of this sequence is a woman aged 60-75 years with acute or convalescent COVID-19. The DNA sequence follows: TGTGCCAGCAGCCAGGACAGGGTCCGGGCTTTCTTT. It encodes CASSQDRVRAFF.